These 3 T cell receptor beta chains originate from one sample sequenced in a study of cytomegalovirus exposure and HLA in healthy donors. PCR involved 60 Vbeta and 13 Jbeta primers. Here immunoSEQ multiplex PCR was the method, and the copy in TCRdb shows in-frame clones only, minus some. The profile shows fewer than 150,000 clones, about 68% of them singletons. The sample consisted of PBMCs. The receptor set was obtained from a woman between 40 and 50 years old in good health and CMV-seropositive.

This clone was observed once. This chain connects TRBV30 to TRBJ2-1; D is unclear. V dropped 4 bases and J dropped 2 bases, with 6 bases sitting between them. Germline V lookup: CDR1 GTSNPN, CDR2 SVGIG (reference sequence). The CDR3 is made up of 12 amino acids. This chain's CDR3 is CAWMSAYNEQFF. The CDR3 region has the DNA TGTGCCTGGATGAGCGCCTACAATGAGCAGTTCTTC. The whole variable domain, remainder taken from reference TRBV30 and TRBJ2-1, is SQTIHQWPATLVQPVGSPLSLECTVEGTSNPNLYWYRQAAGRGLQLLFYSVGIGQISSEVPQNLSASRPQDRQFILSSKKLLLSDSGFYLCAWMSAYNEQFFGPGTRLTVL.

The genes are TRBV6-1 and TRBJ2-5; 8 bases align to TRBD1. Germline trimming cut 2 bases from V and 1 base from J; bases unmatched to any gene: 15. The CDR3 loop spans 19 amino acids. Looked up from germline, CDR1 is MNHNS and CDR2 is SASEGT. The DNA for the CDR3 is TGTGCCAGCAGTGAATCCCGACACGGTTTCAGGGGGCCCCAAGAGACCCAGTACTTC. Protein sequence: CASSESRHGFRGPQETQYF.

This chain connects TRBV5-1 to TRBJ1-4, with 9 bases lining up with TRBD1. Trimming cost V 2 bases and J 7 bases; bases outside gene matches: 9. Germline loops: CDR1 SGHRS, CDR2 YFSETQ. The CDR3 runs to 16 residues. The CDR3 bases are TGCGCCAGCAGCTTAGGTTTGACAGGGGGAAGTGAAAAACTGTTTTTT. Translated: CASSLGLTGGSEKLFF. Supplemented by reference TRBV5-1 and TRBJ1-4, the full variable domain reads KAGVTQTPRYLIKTRGQQVTLSCSPISGHRSVSWYQQTPGQGLQFLFEYFSETQRNKGNFPGRFSGRQFSNSRSEMNVSTLELGDSALYLCASSLGLTGGSEKLFFGSGTQLSVL.